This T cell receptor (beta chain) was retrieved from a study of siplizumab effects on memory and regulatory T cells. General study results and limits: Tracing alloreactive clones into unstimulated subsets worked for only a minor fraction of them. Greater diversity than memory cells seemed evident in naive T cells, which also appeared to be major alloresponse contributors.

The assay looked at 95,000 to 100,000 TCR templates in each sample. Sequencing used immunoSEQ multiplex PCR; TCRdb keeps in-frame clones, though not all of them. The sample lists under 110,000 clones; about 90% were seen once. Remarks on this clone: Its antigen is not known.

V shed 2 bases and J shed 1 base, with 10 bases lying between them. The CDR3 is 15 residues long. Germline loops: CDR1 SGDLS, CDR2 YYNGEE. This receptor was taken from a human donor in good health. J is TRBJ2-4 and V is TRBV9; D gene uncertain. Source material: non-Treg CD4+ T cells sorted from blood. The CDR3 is CASSVDAQAKNIQYF. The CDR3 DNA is TGTGCCAGCAGCGTTGATGCCCAGGCCAAAAACATTCAGTACTTC.